These T cell receptor beta chains were read from a single sample in a study of shared clonotypes between healthy human individuals. TCRdb's table, derived via immunoSEQ multiplex PCR, lists solely in-frame clones and lacks some. The sample shows 2 million to 2.5 million clones, over 85% of them seen only once. The specimen was naive CD4+ T cells from PBMCs. The receptors shown here come from a young man in good health. Some clones in this sample may be carry-over from other donors' samples. CDR3s include the opening cysteine and the closing phenylalanine or tryptophan. The D gene is left open where the match is weak. Size is stated for part of the rows, as once, few or many counts, or as a class when the clone is expanded.

D	size	V	J	CDR3	DNA
-	-	TRBV27	TRBJ2-7	CASSSPGRNEQYF	TGTGCCAGCAGTTCACCTGGACGGAACGAGCAGTACTTC
TRBD2	-	TRBV5-4	TRBJ2-1	CASSIRTSGRVEQFF	TGTGCCAGCAGCATACGGACTAGCGGGAGAGTTGAGCAGTTCTTC
TRBD2	-	TRBV5-1	TRBJ2-5	CASSLMGLAGGETQYF	TGCGCCAGCAGCTTGATGGGACTAGCGGGAGGAGAGACCCAGTACTTC
-	-	TRBV19	TRBJ2-7	CASGPVLEDEQYF	TGTGCCAGCGGGCCGGTCCTTGAGGACGAGCAGTACTTC
-	-	TRBV28	TRBJ1-2	CASSSTEPYGYTF	TGTGCCAGCAGTTCGACGGAACCATATGGCTACACCTTC
-	-	TRBV11-1	TRBJ2-1	CASSSYSTEENEQFF	TGTGCCAGCAGCTCCTATAGTACCGAGGAGAATGAGCAGTTCTTC
TRBD2	once	TRBV2	TRBJ2-5	CASTRAGGGETQYF	TGTGCCAGCACCCGAGCGGGAGGGGGAGAGACCCAGTACTTC
-	-	TRBV11-2	TRBJ1-1	CASSPRGGGVGNTEAFF	TGTGCCAGCAGCCCTCGTGGAGGTGGGGTGGGGAACACTGAAGCTTTCTTT
TRBD2	-	TRBV7-6	TRBJ2-1	CASSLTVSGRTDFFEQFF	TGTGCCAGCAGCTTAACAGTTAGCGGGAGGACGGATTTTTTTGAGCAGTTCTTC
-	-	TRBV5-1	TRBJ2-5	CASSLTAGQETQYF	TGCGCCAGCAGCTTGACAGCGGGCCAAGAGACCCAGTACTTC
TRBD1	-	TRBV6-5	TRBJ1-5	CASSYWGTGKNQPQHF	TGTGCCAGCAGTTACTGGGGGACAGGAAAGAATCAGCCCCAGCATTTT
TRBD2	-	TRBV15	TRBJ2-7	CATSRGLAGGSEQYF	TGTGCCACCAGCCGAGGACTAGCGGGAGGATCCGAGCAGTACTTC
TRBD2	-	TRBV11-2	TRBJ2-1	CASSPATSPYGPHEQFF	TGTGCCAGCAGCCCAGCGACTAGCCCGTATGGGCCTCATGAGCAGTTCTTC
TRBD1	-	TRBV28	TRBJ1-2	CASSPFYRGDYGYTF	TGTGCCAGCAGCCCCTTCTACAGGGGAGACTATGGCTACACCTTC
TRBD2	-	TRBV2	TRBJ2-7	CASTPEELAVYEQYF	TGTGCCAGCACCCCCGAAGAACTAGCGGTCTACGAGCAGTACTTC
TRBD2	-	TRBV7-3	TRBJ2-2	CASSATSGTYTGELFF	TGTGCCAGCAGCGCGACTAGCGGGACCTACACCGGGGAGCTGTTTTTT
TRBD1	-	TRBV7-3	TRBJ2-5	CASSGTGVETQYF	TGTGCCAGCAGCGGGACAGGGGTAGAGACCCAGTACTTC
TRBD1	once	TRBV27	TRBJ2-7	CASSYRDRGHGEQYF	TGTGCCAGCAGTTACCGGGACAGGGGGCATGGGGAGCAGTACTTC
TRBD2	-	TRBV7-2	TRBJ2-3	CASRVRGTTADTQYF	TGTGCCAGTCGTGTACGAGGGACTACAGCAGATACGCAGTATTTT
-	-	TRBV15	TRBJ2-1	CATSREDEQFF	TGTGCCACCAGCAGAGAAGATGAGCAGTTCTTC
-	few	TRBV27	TRBJ2-2	CASSRAGSTGELFF	TGTGCCAGCAGTCGGGCAGGGAGCACCGGGGAGCTGTTTTTT
-	-	TRBV6-5	TRBJ1-2	CASSPGSNYGYTF	TGTGCCAGCAGCCCCGGATCTAACTATGGCTACACCTTC
-	-	TRBV4-1	TRBJ1-2	CASSQVSTANYGYTF	TGCGCCAGCAGCCAAGTCTCGACAGCTAACTATGGCTACACCTTC
-	-	TRBV2	TRBJ2-2	CASNVGGANTGELFF	TGTGCCAGCAACGTCGGGGGAGCGAACACCGGGGAGCTGTTTTTT
-	-	TRBV11-1	TRBJ2-5	CASSLQVQETQYF	TGTGCCAGCAGCTTACAGGTACAAGAGACCCAGTACTTC
TRBD1	-	TRBV7-2	TRBJ2-7	CASSPRTGRIGQYF	TGTGCCAGCAGCCCGAGGACAGGACGGATCGGGCAGTACTTC
-	-	TRBV5-1	TRBJ1-1	CASSLASGGTEAFF	TGCGCCAGCAGCTTGGCCAGTGGGGGCACTGAAGCTTTCTTT
-	-	TRBV2	TRBJ1-5	CASRGGFSGRQPQHF	TGTGCCAGCAGGGGAGGGTTTTCGGGGAGACAGCCCCAGCATTTT
-	-	TRBV7-7	TRBJ2-3	CASSLELGDTQYF	TGTGCCAGCAGCTTAGAACTGGGGGATACGCAGTATTTT
-	once	TRBV11-2	TRBJ1-4	CASQGPNEKLFF	TGTGCCAGCCAGGGGCCTAATGAAAAACTGTTTTTT
-	-	TRBV5-4	TRBJ1-6	CASSIAGTLLTLHF	TGTGCCAGCAGCATAGCCGGGACTCTTCTCACCCTCCACTTT
-	once	TRBV28	TRBJ2-5	CASRKQETQYF	TGTGCCAGCAGAAAGCAAGAGACCCAGTACTTC
-	-	TRBV5-1	TRBJ2-5	CASSWDRLGETQYF	TGCGCCAGCAGCTGGGACCGTCTGGGGGAGACCCAGTACTTC
TRBD1	-	TRBV4-1	TRBJ1-2	CASSHPQGARGYTF	TGCGCCAGCAGCCATCCACAGGGGGCACGAGGCTACACCTTC
TRBD2	once	TRBV11-2	TRBJ2-5	CASSLGASGRIQETQYF	TGTGCCAGCAGCTTAGGGGCTAGCGGGAGAATCCAAGAGACCCAGTACTTC
-	-	TRBV4-2	TRBJ1-2	CASSQWGSGGSYGYTF	TGTGCCAGCAGCCAATGGGGTTCTGGTGGTAGCTATGGCTACACCTTC
-	-	TRBV5-1	TRBJ1-2	CASSGTPGSYGYTF	TGCGCCAGCAGCGGAACTCCAGGGTCCTATGGCTACACCTTC
-	-	TRBV7-3	TRBJ2-7	CASSRLVLNQTSYEQYF	TGTGCCAGCAGCCGGTTGGTTTTGAATCAAACGTCCTACGAGCAGTACTTC
-	-	TRBV4-1	TRBJ1-1	CASGGAAGATTEAFF	TGCGCCAGCGGGGGCGCTGCGGGGGCGACCACTGAAGCTTTCTTT
TRBD2	-	TRBV5-1	TRBJ2-3	CASQREGGTDTQYF	TGCGCCAGCCAGCGGGAGGGTGGCACAGATACGCAGTATTTT
TRBD1	once	TRBV2	TRBJ1-4	CASRSGQGNEKLFF	TGTGCCAGCCGTTCGGGACAGGGTAATGAAAAACTGTTTTTT
-	-	TRBV4-1	TRBJ1-2	CASSQKTGINYGYTF	TGCGCCAGCAGCCAAAAAACGGGGATCAACTATGGCTACACCTTC
-	-	TRBV28	TRBJ2-7	CASHPPVSPSYEQYF	TGTGCCAGCCACCCGCCCGTGAGCCCCTCCTACGAGCAGTACTTC
TRBD2	-	TRBV5-1	TRBJ2-1	CASSQGLAGVAQFF	TGCGCCAGCAGCCAAGGACTAGCGGGAGTCGCGCAGTTCTTC
TRBD1	-	TRBV5-1	TRBJ2-5	CASSEGQGQTQYF	TGCGCCAGCAGCGAAGGACAGGGGCAGACCCAGTACTTC
-	-	TRBV5-1	TRBJ1-1	CASSLAPGKNTEAFF	TGCGCCAGCAGCTTGGCCCCAGGGAAGAACACTGAAGCTTTCTTT
-	-	TRBV28	TRBJ1-4	CASRGSWEKLFF	TGTGCCAGCCGGGGGTCATGGGAAAAACTGTTTTTT
-	once	TRBV11-2	TRBJ1-2	CASSPGRAYGYTF	TGTGCCAGCAGCCCTGGGAGGGCCTATGGCTACACCTTC
TRBD1	-	TRBV5-1	TRBJ1-2	CASSFPGTGYGYTF	TGCGCCAGCAGCTTCCCCGGGACAGGATATGGCTACACCTTC
TRBD2	-	TRBV6-1	TRBJ2-1	CASTGTSGYNEQFF	TGTGCCAGCACTGGGACTAGCGGTTACAATGAGCAGTTCTTC
-	-	TRBV29-1	TRBJ2-3	CSVPPADTQYF	TGCAGCGTCCCCCCGGCAGATACGCAGTATTTT
TRBD2	-	TRBV7-9	TRBJ2-3	CASSLASGSADTQYF	TGTGCCAGCAGCTTAGCTAGCGGGAGCGCAGATACGCAGTATTTT
TRBD1	few	TRBV7-9	TRBJ1-1	CAQAYSGGDTEAFF	TGTGCCCAAGCTTATTCAGGGGGGGACACTGAAGCTTTCTTT